The 7 T cell receptor beta chains given below trace back to one sample, sequenced in a study of CD8 T cells in ankylosing spondylitis. Each CDR3 protein is one row after TCRdb ran MiXCR on the 5' RACE reads. Seen here are about 130,000 distinct CDR3 sequences, about 10% observed once, and the top ten hold 4.1%. Sequencing used blood, either unsorted or a sorted T cell fraction (not recorded which). These receptors were taken from a female donor with ankylosing spondylitis or in good health (not recorded which).

This clonotype was counted ten times or more. The chain uses TRBV29-1 and TRBJ2-1, with D possibly called TRBD1 or TRBD2 (6 bases each). CDR3 length equals 15 residues. Trimming shortened V by 5 bases and J by 4 bases, and 18 bases separated the two germline ends. CDR1 and CDR2 (germline): SQVTM, ANQGSEA. This CDR3 is CSVKGGRRSYNEQFF. The CDR3 DNA is TGCAGCGTTAAAGGGGGGAGACGAAGTTACAATGAGCAGTTCTTC.

For this clonotype: A single base separates this from a much larger clone, so it may be a read error. This rearrangement joins TRBV18 to TRBJ2-5; 8 positions match TRBD1. The CDR3 is made up of 14 amino acids. Looked up from germline, CDR1 is KGHSH and CDR2 is LQKENI. The CDR3 DNA sequence: TGTGTCAGCTCACCTAACAGGGGGCAAGAGACCCAGTACTTC. Encoded protein: CVSSPNRGQETQYF. The full variable domain, in which reference TRBV18 and TRBJ2-5 provide the parts outside the CDR3, is NAGVMQNPRHLVRRRGQEARLRCSPMKGHSHVYWYRQLPEEGLKFMVYLQKENIIDESGMPKERFSAEFPKEGPSILRIQQVVRGDSAAYFCVSSPNRGQETQYFGPGTRLLVL.

Many counts were recorded for this clonotype. The chain's CDR3 is CASSATLSRSYEQYF. CDR3 DNA sequence: TGCGCCAGCAGTGCCACCCTTAGCCGATCCTACGAGCAGTACTTC. The chain uses TRBV10-1 and TRBJ2-7; D gene uncertain. The V gene lost 4 bases and the J gene lost 1 base, with 14 bases spanning the gap. CDR1 and CDR2 (germline): WNHNN, SYGVQD (reference sequence). The CDR3 length is 15 residues.

This clonotype was observed a handful of times. V and J are TRBV14 and TRBJ2-1, with 14 positions matching TRBD2. From germline, CDR1 is SGHDN and CDR2 FVKESK. V lost 3 bases and J lost 0; bases outside the gene matches: 4. The CDR3 spans 18 residues. The CDR3 sequence: CASSQGLAGAFSYNEQFF. DNA of the CDR3: TGTGCCAGCAGCCAGGGACTAGCGGGGGCCTTCTCCTACAATGAGCAGTTCTTC.

This rearrangement joins TRBV19 to TRBJ2-3, with D possibly being TRBD2 (7 bases). CDR3 length equals 16 residues. Per germline, CDR1 LNHDA and CDR2 SQIVND (reference sequence). Trimming removed 5 bases from V and 7 bases from J, with 22 bases in between. This CDR3 reads CASSPMMRGGINTQYF. In nucleotides, the CDR3 is TGTGCCAGTAGTCCCATGATGAGGGGGGGCATAAATACGCAGTATTTT.

This clonotype has a handful of counts. The CDR3 reads CATSEGGTQHF. The CDR3 DNA reads TGTGCCACCAGTGAGGGTGGGACCCAGCATTTT. The rearrangement uses TRBV24-1 and TRBJ1-5; D uncertain. Germline CDR1 KGHDR, CDR2 SFDVKD. V shed 4 bases and J shed 11 bases, with 8 bases lying between them. CDR3 length: 11 amino acids.

The table lists this clonotype with many counts. This sequence joins TRBV21-1 and TRBJ1-1; the table's D call of TRBD1 was not tested on the DNA. TRBV21-1 is a documented pseudogene. This CDR3 contains 16 residues. CDR3 amino acids: CASSKANDCPRPEAFF. In nucleotides, the CDR3 is TGTGCCAGCAGCAAAGCCAACGATTGTCCAAGGCCTGAAGCTTTCTTT.